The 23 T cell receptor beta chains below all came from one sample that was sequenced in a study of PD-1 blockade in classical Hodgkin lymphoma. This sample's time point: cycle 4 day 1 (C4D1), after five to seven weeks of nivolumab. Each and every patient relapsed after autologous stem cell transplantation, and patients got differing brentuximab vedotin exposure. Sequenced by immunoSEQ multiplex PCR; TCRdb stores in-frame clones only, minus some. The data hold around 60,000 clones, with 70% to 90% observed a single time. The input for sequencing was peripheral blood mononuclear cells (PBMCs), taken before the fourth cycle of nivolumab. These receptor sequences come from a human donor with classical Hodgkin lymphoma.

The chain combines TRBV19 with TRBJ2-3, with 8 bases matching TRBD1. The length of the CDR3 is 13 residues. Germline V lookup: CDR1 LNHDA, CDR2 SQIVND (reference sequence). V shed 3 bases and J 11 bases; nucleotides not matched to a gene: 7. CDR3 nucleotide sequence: TGTGCCAGTAGTATTATAGAAGGACAGGGGCAGTATTTT. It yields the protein CASSIIEGQGQYF. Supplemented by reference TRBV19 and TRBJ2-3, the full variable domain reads DGGITQSPKYLFRKEGQNVTLSCEQNLNHDAMYWYRQDPGQGLRLIYYSQIVNDFQKGDIAEGYSVSREKKESFPLTVTSAQKNPTAFYLCASSIIEGQGQYFGPGTRLTVL.

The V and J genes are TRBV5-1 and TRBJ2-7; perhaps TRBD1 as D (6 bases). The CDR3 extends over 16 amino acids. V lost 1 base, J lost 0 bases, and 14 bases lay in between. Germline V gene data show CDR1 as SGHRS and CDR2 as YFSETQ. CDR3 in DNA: TGCGCCAGCAGCTTGTTAGTAACAGGGAGCTCCTACGAGCAGTACTTC. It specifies CASSLLVTGSSYEQYF.

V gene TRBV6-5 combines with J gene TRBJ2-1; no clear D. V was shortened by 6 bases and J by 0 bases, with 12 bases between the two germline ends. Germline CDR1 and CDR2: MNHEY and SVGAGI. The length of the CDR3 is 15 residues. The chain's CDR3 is CASRVTSSSYNEQFF. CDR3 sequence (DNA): TGTGCCAGCAGGGTGACTTCTAGCTCCTACAATGAGCAGTTCTTC.

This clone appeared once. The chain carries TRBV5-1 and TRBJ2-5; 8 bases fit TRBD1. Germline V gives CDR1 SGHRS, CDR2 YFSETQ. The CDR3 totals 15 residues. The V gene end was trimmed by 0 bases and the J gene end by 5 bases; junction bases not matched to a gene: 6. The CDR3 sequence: CASSLAGGSGETQYF. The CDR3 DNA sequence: TGCGCCAGCAGCTTGGCAGGGGGCTCAGGTGAGACCCAGTACTTC.

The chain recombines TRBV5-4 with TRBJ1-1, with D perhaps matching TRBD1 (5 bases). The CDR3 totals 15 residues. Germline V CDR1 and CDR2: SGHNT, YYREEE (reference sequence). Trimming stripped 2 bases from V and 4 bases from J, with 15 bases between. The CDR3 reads CASSLSQVFGTEAFF. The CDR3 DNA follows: TGTGCCAGCAGCTTATCACAGGTGTTTGGCACTGAAGCTTTCTTT.

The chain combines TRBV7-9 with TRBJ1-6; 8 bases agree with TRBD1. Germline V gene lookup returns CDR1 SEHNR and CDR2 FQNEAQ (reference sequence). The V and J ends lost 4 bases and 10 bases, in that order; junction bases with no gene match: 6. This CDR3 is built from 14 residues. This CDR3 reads CASSSGQGGSPLHF. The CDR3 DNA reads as TGTGCCAGCAGCTCCGGACAGGGAGGGTCACCCCTCCACTTT.

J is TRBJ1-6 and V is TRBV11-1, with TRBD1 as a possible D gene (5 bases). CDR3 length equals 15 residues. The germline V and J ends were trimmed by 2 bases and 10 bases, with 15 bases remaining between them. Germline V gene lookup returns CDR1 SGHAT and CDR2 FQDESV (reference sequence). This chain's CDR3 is CASSLWTGGNSPLHF. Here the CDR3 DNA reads TGTGCCAGCAGCTTATGGACGGGGGGTAACTCACCCCTCCACTTT.

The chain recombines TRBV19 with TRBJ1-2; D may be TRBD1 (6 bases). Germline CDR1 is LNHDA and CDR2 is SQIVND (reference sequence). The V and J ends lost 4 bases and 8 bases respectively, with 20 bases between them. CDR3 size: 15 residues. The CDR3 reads CASSTLNTGSSGYTF. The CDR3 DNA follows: TGTGCCAGTAGTACCCTAAACACAGGGTCTTCCGGCTACACCTTC.

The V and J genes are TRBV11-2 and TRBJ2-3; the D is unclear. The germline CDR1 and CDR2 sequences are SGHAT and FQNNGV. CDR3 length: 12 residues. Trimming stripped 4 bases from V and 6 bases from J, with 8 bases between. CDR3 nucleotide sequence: TGTGCCAGCAGCTGGCCTGTGGATACGCAGTATTTT. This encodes CASSWPVDTQYF. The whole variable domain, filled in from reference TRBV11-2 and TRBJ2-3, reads EAGVAQSPRYKIIEKRQSVAFWCNPISGHATLYWYQQILGQGPKLLIQFQNNGVVDDSQLPKDRFSAERLKGVDSTLKIQPAKLEDSAVYLCASSWPVDTQYFGPGTRLTVL.

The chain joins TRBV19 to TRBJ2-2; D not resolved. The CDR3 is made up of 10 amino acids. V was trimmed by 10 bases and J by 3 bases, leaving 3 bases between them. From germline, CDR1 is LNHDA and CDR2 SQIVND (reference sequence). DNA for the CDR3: TGTGCCACCTACACCGGGGAGCTGTTTTTT. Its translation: CATYTGELFF.

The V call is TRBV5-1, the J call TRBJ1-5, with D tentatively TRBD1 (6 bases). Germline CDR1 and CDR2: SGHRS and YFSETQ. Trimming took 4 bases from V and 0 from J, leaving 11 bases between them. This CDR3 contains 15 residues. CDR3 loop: CASSRDTSSNQPQHF. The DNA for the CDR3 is TGCGCCAGCAGCAGGGACACCTCTAGCAATCAGCCCCAGCATTTT.

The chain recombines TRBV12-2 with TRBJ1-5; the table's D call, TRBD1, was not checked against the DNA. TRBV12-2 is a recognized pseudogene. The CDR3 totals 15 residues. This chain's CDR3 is CASRLDRVNNQPQHF. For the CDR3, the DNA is TGTGCAAGTCGCCTGGACAGAGTCAACAATCAGCCCCAGCATTTT.

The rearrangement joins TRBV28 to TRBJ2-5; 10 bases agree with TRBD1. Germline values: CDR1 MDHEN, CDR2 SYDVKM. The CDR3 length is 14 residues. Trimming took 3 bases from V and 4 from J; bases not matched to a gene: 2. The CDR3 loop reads CASSLTGGVETQYF. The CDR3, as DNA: TGTGCCAGCAGTTTGACAGGGGGCGTAGAGACCCAGTACTTC.

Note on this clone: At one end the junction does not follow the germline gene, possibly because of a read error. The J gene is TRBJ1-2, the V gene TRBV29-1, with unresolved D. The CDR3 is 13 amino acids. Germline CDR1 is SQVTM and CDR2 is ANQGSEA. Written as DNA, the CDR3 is TGCAGCGTTGAAGATCGGAGGTCTGGGTTCCTGGGTTTC. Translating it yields CSVEDRRSGFLGF. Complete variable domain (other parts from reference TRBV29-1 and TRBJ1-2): SAVISQKPSRDICQRGTSLTIQCQVDSQVTMMFWYRQQPGQSLTLIATANQGSEATYESGFVIDKFPISRPNLTFSTLTVSNMSPEDSSIYLCSVEDRRSGFLGFGSGTRLTVV.

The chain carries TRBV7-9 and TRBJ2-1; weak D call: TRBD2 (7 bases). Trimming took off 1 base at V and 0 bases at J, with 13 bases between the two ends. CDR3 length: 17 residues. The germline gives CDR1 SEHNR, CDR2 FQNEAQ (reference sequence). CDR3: CASSLVGGAASYNEQFF. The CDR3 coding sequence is TGTGCCAGCAGCTTAGTTGGGGGGGCCGCCTCCTACAATGAGCAGTTCTTC.

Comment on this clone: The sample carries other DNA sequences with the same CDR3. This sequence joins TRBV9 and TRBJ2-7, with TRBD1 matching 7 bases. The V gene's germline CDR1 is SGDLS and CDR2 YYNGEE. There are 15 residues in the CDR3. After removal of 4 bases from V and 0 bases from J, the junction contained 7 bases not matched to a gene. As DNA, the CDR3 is TGTGCCAGCAGCCCCCGGACAGGAAGCTCCTACGAGCAGTACTTC. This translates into CASSPRTGSSYEQYF.

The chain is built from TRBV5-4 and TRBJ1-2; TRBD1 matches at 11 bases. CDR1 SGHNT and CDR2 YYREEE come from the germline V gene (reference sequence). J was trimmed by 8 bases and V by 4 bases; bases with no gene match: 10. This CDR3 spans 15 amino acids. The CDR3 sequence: CASSLQTGQGDGYTF. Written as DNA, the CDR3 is TGTGCCAGCAGCCTACAAACGGGACAGGGGGACGGCTACACCTTC.

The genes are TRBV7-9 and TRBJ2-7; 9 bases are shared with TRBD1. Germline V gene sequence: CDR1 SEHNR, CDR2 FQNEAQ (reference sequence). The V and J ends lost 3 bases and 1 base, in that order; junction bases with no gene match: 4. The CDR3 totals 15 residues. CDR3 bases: TGTGCCAGCAGCTTGGGACAGGGCAGATCCTACGAGCAGTACTTC. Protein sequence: CASSLGQGRSYEQYF. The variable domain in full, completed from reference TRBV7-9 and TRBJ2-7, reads DTGVSQNPRHKITKRGQNVTFRCDPISEHNRLYWYRQTLGQGPEFLTYFQNEAQLEKSRLLSDRFSAERPKGSFSTLEIQRTEQGDSAMYLCASSLGQGRSYEQYFGPGTRLTVT.

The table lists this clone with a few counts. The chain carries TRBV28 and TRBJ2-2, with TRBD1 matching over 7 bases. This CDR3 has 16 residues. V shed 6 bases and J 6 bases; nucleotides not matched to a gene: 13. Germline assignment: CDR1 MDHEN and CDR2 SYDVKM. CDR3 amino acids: CASRSSSLGGAGELFF. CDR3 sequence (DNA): TGTGCCAGCAGGTCTTCATCACTAGGGGGCGCCGGGGAGCTGTTTTTT.

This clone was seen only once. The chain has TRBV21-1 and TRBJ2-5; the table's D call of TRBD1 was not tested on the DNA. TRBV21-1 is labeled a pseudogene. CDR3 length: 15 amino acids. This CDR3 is CASSPPGTFKETQYF. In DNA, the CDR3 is TGTGCCAGCAGCCCCCCCGGGACATTTAAAGAGACCCAGTACTTC.

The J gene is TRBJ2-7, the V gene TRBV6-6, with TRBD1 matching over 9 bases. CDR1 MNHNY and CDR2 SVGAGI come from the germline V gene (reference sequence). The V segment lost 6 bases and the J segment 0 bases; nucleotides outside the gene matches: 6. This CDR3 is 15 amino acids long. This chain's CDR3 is CASRPPGQGSYEQYF. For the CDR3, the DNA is TGTGCCAGCAGGCCACCGGGACAGGGCTCCTACGAGCAGTACTTC.

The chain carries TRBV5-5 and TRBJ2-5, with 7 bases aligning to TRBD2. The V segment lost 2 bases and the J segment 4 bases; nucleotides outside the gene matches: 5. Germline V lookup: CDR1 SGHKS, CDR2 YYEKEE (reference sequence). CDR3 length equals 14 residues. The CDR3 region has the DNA TGTGCCAGCAGCTTTAGTCCTAGCGGAGAGACCCAGTACTTC. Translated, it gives CASSFSPSGETQYF.

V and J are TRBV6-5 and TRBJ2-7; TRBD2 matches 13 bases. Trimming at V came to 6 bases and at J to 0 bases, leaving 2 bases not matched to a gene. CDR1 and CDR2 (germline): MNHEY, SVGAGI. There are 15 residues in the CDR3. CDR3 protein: CASRTSGGPSYEQYF. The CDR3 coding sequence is TGTGCCAGCAGGACTAGCGGGGGGCCCTCCTACGAGCAGTACTTC.